The T cell receptor (beta chain) under discussion was sequenced for a study of blood T cells in healthy people across ages. About the research overall: Capture via template switching afforded approximately one barcoded beta molecule per two T cells.

In its sample, this clonotype was seen a few times. As yet, its antigen is unknown. This CDR3 is built from 14 residues. The germline V gene has CDR1 SGHNT and CDR2 YENEEA. Whole-study results and caveats: Older individuals had lower TCR beta diversity per million T cells (the decline was roughly linear). Naive T cell percentage strongly correlated with TCR beta diversity.

Then a second PCR, running about 7 to 11 cycles, was carried out with a sample-barcoded 5' primer and a J-beta primer mix. Each of the cDNA molecules was tagged by a template-switch adaptor with 12 random nucleotides. From the 5' RACE reads, TCRdb called clonotypes with MiXCR, one entry per CDR3 protein. The data show hundreds of thousands of distinct CDR3 sequences, over 45% seen once. The chain is built from TRBV11-3 and TRBJ2-5; TRBD1 matches 8 bases. The DNA end lines up better with TRBJ2-7; the J call may be wrong. Sequencing was done on a sample of blood. The receptor comes from a woman aged 55-69 years in good health. The CDR3 spells CASSSTGVLGEQYF. CDR3 DNA sequence: TGTGCCAGCAGCTCGACAGGGGTCCTGGGCGAGCAGTACTTC.